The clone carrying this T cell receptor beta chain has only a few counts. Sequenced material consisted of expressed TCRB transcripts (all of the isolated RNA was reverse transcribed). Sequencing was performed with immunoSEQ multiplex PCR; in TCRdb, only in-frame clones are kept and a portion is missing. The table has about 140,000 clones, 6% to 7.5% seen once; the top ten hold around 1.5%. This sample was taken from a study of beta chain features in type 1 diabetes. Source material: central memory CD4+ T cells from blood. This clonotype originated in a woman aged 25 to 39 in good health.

CDR3 residues: CATGGDGELFF. The CDR3 bases are TGTGCCACAGGAGGGGACGGGGAGCTGTTTTTT. The V and J genes are TRBV10-3 and TRBJ2-2, with D possibly matching TRBD2 (6 bases). Per the germline V gene, CDR1 is ENHRY and CDR2 is SYGVKD. V shed 10 bases and J shed 7 bases, with 10 bases lying between them. The CDR3 has 11 amino acids.